This TCR beta chain was recovered during a study of T-cell reconstitution after alpha-beta-depleted transplantation in children. Germline V gene sequence: CDR1 MGHRA, CDR2 YSYEKL. The CDR3 has 17 amino acids. V shed 1 base, J shed 5 bases, and the junction held 11 bases outside the gene matches. The authors prepared the TCRbeta library with unique molecular identifiers. TCRdb passed the PCR reads through MiXCR, listing each CDR3 protein once. The repertoire has roughly 670,000 distinct CDR3 sequences, about 12% of them found once; the top ten carry 0.79%. General observations from the study: One year post-transplant, T-cell counts and diversity were largely derived from T cells produced anew. High day-60 TCRbeta diversity in some patients came from surviving recipient T cells and thymic progenitors.

To note about this clonotype: Its antigen is unknown.

The clonotype was recovered from a girl aged 2 to 10 with congenital amegakaryocytic thrombocytopenia, due to receive a stem cell transplant. The sample was PBMCs, taken before TCRalphabeta/CD19-depleted stem cell transplant. The chain uses TRBV4-1 and TRBJ2-7, with TRBD2 matching over 10 bases. In DNA, the CDR3 is TGCGCCAGCAGCCAAGTTATTCTAGCGGGAGAAGGCGACGAGCAGTACTTC. Its protein is CASSQVILAGEGDEQYF.